This entry lists 20 T cell receptor beta chains sequenced from one sample in a study of blood T cell repertoires in COVID-19. The data were produced by immunoSEQ multiplex PCR, yet TCRdb's version contains in-frame clones alone and is incomplete. The data hold some 250,000 clones, with roughly 91% observed a single time. The source material was PBMCs or T cells enriched from blood (not recorded which). The receptors stem from a man aged 35 to 55 who had recovered from COVID-19.

This chain links TRBV18 with TRBJ2-1, with 8 positions matching TRBD1. The germline gives CDR1 KGHSH, CDR2 LQKENI. The CDR3 is 12 amino acids. V lost 4 bases, J lost 9 bases, and 2 bases stayed unmatched. The CDR3 loop is CASSLGTGEQFF. In DNA, the CDR3 is TGTGCCAGCTCACTGGGGACAGGTGAGCAGTTCTTC.

The chain recombines TRBV20-1 with TRBJ2-5; D is possibly TRBD2 (7 bases). The CDR3 contains 14 residues. Trimming cost V 3 bases and J 2 bases, with 13 bases left between them. Germline CDR1 is DFQATT and CDR2 is SNEGSKA (reference sequence). The CDR3 protein is CSASRGGTQETQYF. The CDR3 region has the DNA TGCAGTGCTAGTAGGGGGGGCACACAAGAGACCCAGTACTTC.

The CDR3 sequence is CASSWGTGVSTGELFF. The CDR3 region has the DNA TGCGCCAGCAGCTGGGGGACAGGGGTTAGCACCGGGGAGCTGTTTTTT. The rearrangement links TRBV5-1 to TRBJ2-2; TRBD1 agrees at 10 bases. CDR1 and CDR2 (germline): SGHRS, YFSETQ. The ends lost 3 bases at V and 4 bases at J; junction bases unmatched: 6. The CDR3 covers 16 residues.

The V and J genes are TRBV5-1 and TRBJ1-2, with D possibly matching TRBD1 (6 bases). The V gene lost 4 bases and the J gene lost 7 bases, with 17 bases spanning the gap. This CDR3 is 14 amino acids long. Per the germline V gene, CDR1 is SGHRS and CDR2 is YFSETQ. The CDR3 DNA follows: TGCGCCAGCAGCCTAATACAGGGTGAAGGTGGCTACACCTTC. As protein: CASSLIQGEGGYTF.

The count of this clone is one. The chain recombines TRBV30 with TRBJ1-6, with D possibly being TRBD1 (6 bases). CDR3 size: 14 residues. The V gene lost 4 bases and the J gene lost 8 bases, with 15 bases spanning the gap. CDR1 is GTSNPN and CDR2 is SVGIG in the germline V gene (reference sequence). The CDR3 spells CAWNVGGGDSPLHF. CDR3 nucleotide sequence: TGTGCCTGGAATGTGGGGGGGGGCGATTCACCCCTCCACTTT.

This clone was recorded only once. V usage is TRBV7-9 and J usage is TRBJ2-1; 8 bases match TRBD2. V trimming: 5 bases; J trimming: 6 bases; junction bases outside the gene matches: 12. CDR3 length: 16 amino acids. From germline, CDR1 is SEHNR and CDR2 FQNEAQ (reference sequence). CDR3 DNA sequence: TGTGCCAGCAGCCCCTGGTTGACTAGCGATGGCAATGAGCAGTTCTTC. The encoded protein is CASSPWLTSDGNEQFF.

V is TRBV24-1 and J is TRBJ2-5, with a possible D match to TRBD2 (5 bases). Trimming took 4 bases from V and 5 from J, leaving 13 bases between them. Germline V gives CDR1 KGHDR, CDR2 SFDVKD. CDR3 size: 14 residues. CDR3 region: CATSDPTRVETQYF. In DNA form, the CDR3 reads TGTGCCACCAGTGACCCCACTAGGGTGGAGACCCAGTACTTC.

The V call is TRBV18, the J call TRBJ2-7; 8 bases agree with TRBD1. The J segment lost 3 bases and the V segment lost 6 bases, leaving 7 bases of the junction unmatched. The CDR3 is 14 amino acids. Looked up from germline, CDR1 is KGHSH and CDR2 is LQKENI. The CDR3 sequence is CASSRVGQGYEQYF. The CDR3 DNA follows: TGTGCCAGCTCCCGCGTAGGACAGGGCTACGAGCAGTACTTC.

The V gene is TRBV18, the J gene TRBJ2-5, with TRBD1 identical over 8 bases. Germline lookup yields CDR1 KGHSH and CDR2 LQKENI. The CDR3 contains 17 residues. V dropped 4 bases and J dropped 1; count of bases not matched to a gene: 11. The CDR3 DNA follows: TGTGCCAGCTCACACGGGACAGGTCCATCCTTCCAAGAGACCCAGTACTTC. Amino acids: CASSHGTGPSFQETQYF. The full variable domain, in which reference TRBV18 and TRBJ2-5 provide the parts outside the CDR3, is NAGVMQNPRHLVRRRGQEARLRCSPMKGHSHVYWYRQLPEEGLKFMVYLQKENIIDESGMPKERFSAEFPKEGPSILRIQQVVRGDSAAYFCASSHGTGPSFQETQYFGPGTRLLVL.

This clone was seen just once. The rearrangement joins TRBV10-3 to TRBJ2-2; TRBD2 matches at 13 bases. Germline lookup yields CDR1 ENHRY and CDR2 SYGVKD. This CDR3 spans 18 amino acids. Losses at the gene ends were 6 bases for V and 0 bases for J; bases not matched to a gene: 7. The CDR3 DNA reads as TGTGCCATCAGCCCGACTAGCGGGAGGCGGGCGAACACCGGGGAGCTGTTTTTT. Protein: CAISPTSGRRANTGELFF.

The V gene is TRBV4-2, the J gene TRBJ2-7; 9 nucleotides match TRBD1. Per germline, CDR1 LGHNA and CDR2 YNFKEQ. V gave up 1 base and J gave up 7 bases; unmatched junction bases: 8. The CDR3 totals 15 residues. CDR3 nucleotide sequence: TGTGCCAGCAGCCAAGGCGGACAGGGGTCGTGGGAGCAGTACTTC. Protein product: CASSQGGQGSWEQYF.

The chain couples TRBV10-3 to TRBJ2-5; maybe TRBD2 (6 bases). Per germline, CDR1 ENHRY and CDR2 SYGVKD. The V and J ends lost 0 bases and 4 bases respectively, with 9 bases between them. The CDR3 is 14 amino acids. CDR3 loop: CAISESSGVETQYF. The CDR3, as DNA: TGTGCCATCAGTGAGTCGTCGGGAGTAGAGACCCAGTACTTC.

This chain uses TRBV19 with TRBJ1-6; 7 bases map to TRBD1. Germline V gives CDR1 LNHDA, CDR2 SQIVND (reference sequence). This CDR3 is built from 17 residues. V lost 3 bases, J lost 10 bases, and 15 bases stayed unmatched. As DNA, the CDR3 is TGTGCCAGTAGTATGTCGGCCCAGGGGGGATTCGTCTCACCCCTCCACTTT. It codes for CASSMSAQGGFVSPLHF.

The chain couples TRBV5-1 to TRBJ1-1, with D perhaps TRBD1 (5 bases). The V gene's germline CDR1 is SGHRS and CDR2 YFSETQ. V was clipped by 3 bases and J by 0 bases, with 9 bases between them. This CDR3 has 14 residues. The CDR3 reads CASSYRTVNTEAFF. The CDR3 nucleotides are TGCGCCAGCAGCTACAGGACGGTGAACACTGAAGCTTTCTTT.

The V gene is TRBV28, the J gene TRBJ1-3; a possible D gene is TRBD1 (6 bases). There are 14 residues in the CDR3. Trimming stripped 4 bases from V and 5 bases from J, with 12 bases between. Germline assignment: CDR1 MDHEN and CDR2 SYDVKM. The CDR3 nucleotides are TGTGCCAGCAGTTCGATAGGGGGTAGAAACACCATATATTTT. Its protein is CASSSIGGRNTIYF. The entire variable domain, with the rest obtained from reference TRBV28 and TRBJ1-3, is as follows: DVKVTQSSRYLVKRTGEKVFLECVQDMDHENMFWYRQDPGLGLRLIYFSYDVKMKEKGDIPEGYSVSREKKERFSLILESASTNQTSMYLCASSSIGGRNTIYFGEGSWLTVV.

The chain employs TRBV28 and TRBJ2-6; D perhaps matches TRBD1 (6 bases). CDR1 is MDHEN, CDR2 SYDVKM, per germline. The V gene lost 2 bases and the J gene lost 2 bases, with 16 bases spanning the gap. This CDR3 region has 18 residues. The CDR3: CASSLGGRPFPGANVLTF. The CDR3 bases are TGTGCCAGCAGTTTAGGGGGCAGACCTTTTCCTGGGGCCAACGTCCTGACTTTC. The whole variable domain, remainder taken from reference TRBV28 and TRBJ2-6, is DVKVTQSSRYLVKRTGEKVFLECVQDMDHENMFWYRQDPGLGLRLIYFSYDVKMKEKGDIPEGYSVSREKKERFSLILESASTNQTSMYLCASSLGGRPFPGANVLTFGAGSRLTVL.

V gene TRBV7-8 combines with J gene TRBJ2-7; D is perhaps TRBD1 (6 bases). Germline V gives CDR1 SGHVS, CDR2 FQNEAQ. The CDR3 length is 17 residues. V lost 5 bases to trimming and J lost 6 bases, with 26 bases between them. This CDR3 reads CASSDLRRSTGSLEQYF. CDR3 bases: TGTGCCAGCAGCGATCTACGGCGTAGTACAGGGTCGCTCGAGCAGTACTTC.

This sequence joins TRBV10-2 and TRBJ1-1; D is perhaps TRBD1 (5 bases). The CDR3 has 13 amino acids. With 4 bases removed from V and 1 base from J, the gap between germline ends came to 7 bases. Germline CDR1 WSHSY, CDR2 SAAADI. CDR3 in DNA: TGCGCCAGCAGTGGACAGAGGAACACTGAAGCTTTCTTT. Protein product: CASSGQRNTEAFF.

This clone appeared a single time. V and J are TRBV30 and TRBJ2-7, with 7 bases fitting TRBD1. Looked up from germline, CDR1 is GTSNPN and CDR2 is SVGIG (reference sequence). The V and J ends lost 5 bases and 9 bases, in that order; junction bases with no gene match: 10. The CDR3 is 12 amino acids. CDR3 loop: CAWDRVGSRQYF. The CDR3 nucleotides are TGTGCCTGGGACAGGGTGGGGTCTAGGCAGTACTTC.

The chain uses TRBV28 and TRBJ1-1; no reliable D call. This CDR3 has 11 amino acids. Looked up from germline, CDR1 is MDHEN and CDR2 is SYDVKM. As DNA, the CDR3 is TGTGCGACGACCCTCAGGACTGAAGCTTTCTTT. Protein sequence: CATTLRTEAFF.